This T cell receptor beta chain was sequenced for a study of CD8 T cells in Susac syndrome (dated by TCRdb to about 2019). Study-level background: The study used repertoire sequencing to test whether antigen drove CD8+ T cell activation and differentiation in Susac syndrome. Overall study results and their limits: The TCR sequencing and HLA analysis was acknowledged to have included a relatively small number of individuals.

Peripheral blood CD8+ and CD4+ T cells from healthy donors, Susac syndrome patients and multiple sclerosis patients were profiled using high-throughput TCR beta sequencing. The healthy donors served as controls matched for age and sex. Bulk CD8+ and CD4+ T cells were purified by magnetic negative isolation, whereas CD8+ TEMRA cells were enriched by FACS. Blood was drawn into EDTA tubes, processed within 24 hours, and PBMCs were isolated by density gradient centrifugation. PBMCs intended for TCR sequencing were frozen in liquid nitrogen and were later thawed in a 37 degrees C water bath. Purity of sorted or isolated CD4+, CD8+ and CD8+ TEMRA cells was at least 90%. Worth noting for this clonotype: Its target antigen remains unknown. Nothing much larger sits one base from this clone, and base qualities are not available.

RNA was extracted using the RNeasy kit, and about 0.5 to 1 microgram was reverse transcribed with random hexamers. The immunoSEQ multiplex PCR assay, covering 54 Vbeta and 13 Jbeta segments, was used to amplify TCR beta CDR3 regions. PCR amplification bias was corrected by using a synthetic template baseline for primer optimization and computational correction. Per the authors' processing: Only productive sequences were kept, with reads annotated to V, D and J genes according to IMGT and analyzed in immunoSEQ Analyzer. Clonality was calculated as one minus the Shannon entropy normalized by log2 of the number of productive unique sequences. Public and private clones were assessed among the 100 most prevalent clones of each patient and control. Susac-specific clones were defined as absent from healthy and MS cohorts, approximately 1,000 published viral clones and other ImmuneACCESS disease sequences. The raw public reads went through TCRdb reprocessing: fastp at Q25, MiXCR clone calling, in-frame beta chains kept. CDR3 protein duplicates are merged, each entry listing the most common genes and DNA. Here the V and J calls rest on TCRdb's processing, not on the authors' analysis. This sample comprises 160,000 or so distinct CDR3 sequences, roughly 94% of them detected only once. Together, the top ten hold 0.065% to 0.085% of the sample.

The CDR3 spans 16 residues, from the cysteine through the phenylalanine. Of all the DNA, just the CDR3 is kept, 48 bases in frame from base 1. V loses 5 bases at its end and J loses 0 bases; junction bases beyond the gene matches: 6. CDR1 is given as MNHEY and CDR2 as SVGAGI, both from the germline V gene. The clonotype originates from a human donor in good health. Sequences were obtained from CD4+ T cells from PBMCs. The rearrangement joined TRBV6-5 to TRBJ2-2, and 7 junction bases match TRBD1. Here is the DNA: TGTGCCAGCAGTCACGGGGACAGTTCGAACACCGGGGAGCTGTTTTTT. This is translated as CASSHGDSSNTGELFF.